Listed here are 27 T cell receptor beta chains from one sample, sequenced in a study of shared clonotypes between healthy human individuals. Using immunoSEQ multiplex PCR, the repertoire was profiled, and TCRdb retains in-frame clones only, with some absent. The table includes some 2,000,000 clones, 85% to 95% detected once. Sequenced sample: naive CD4+ T cells sorted from blood. The subset: CD45RA+ positively selected. The source is a young man in good health.

J is TRBJ2-2 and V is TRBV7-9, with 7 bases identical to TRBD2. The germline gives CDR1 SEHNR, CDR2 FQNEAQ (reference sequence). Unmatched junction bases numbered 7, after V lost 5 bases and J lost 4 bases. The CDR3 sequence is 15 residues long. The CDR3 is CASSRAGLGTGELFF. DNA of the CDR3: TGTGCCAGCAGCCGAGCGGGGTTGGGCACCGGGGAGCTGTTTTTT.

The chain links TRBV4-1 to TRBJ1-2; D remains unclear. Germline loops: CDR1 MGHRA, CDR2 YSYEKL. The CDR3 is made up of 14 amino acids. The V and J ends lost 10 bases and 2 bases respectively, with 17 bases between them. CDR3 residues: CATRRPGVNYGYTF. In nucleotides, the CDR3 is TGCGCCACTCGTCGGCCAGGCGTAAACTATGGCTACACCTTC.

This chain connects TRBV7-9 to TRBJ2-5, with unresolved D. Trimming left V 2 bases short and J 2 bases short, with 12 bases between. The CDR3 length is 15 residues. Looked up from germline, CDR1 is SEHNR and CDR2 is FQNEAQ (reference sequence). CDR3 sequence (DNA): TGTGCCAGCAGCTTAATGGAGCTCCTTCAAGAGACCCAGTACTTC. Translating gives CASSLMELLQETQYF. Using reference TRBV7-9 and TRBJ2-5 for the parts outside the CDR3, the full variable domain is DTGVSQNPRHKITKRGQNVTFRCDPISEHNRLYWYRQTLGQGPEFLTYFQNEAQLEKSRLLSDRFSAERPKGSFSTLEIQRTEQGDSAMYLCASSLMELLQETQYFGPGTRLLVL.

The chain links TRBV5-1 to TRBJ2-3; 9 nucleotides align to TRBD2. The CDR3 runs to 15 residues. V shed 0 bases, J shed 5 bases, and the junction held 4 bases outside the gene matches. The germline V gene encodes CDR1 SGHRS and CDR2 YFSETQ. The CDR3 DNA follows: TGCGCCAGCAGCTTGGTGGGACTAGCAAGAGATACGCAGTATTTT. Amino acid sequence: CASSLVGLARDTQYF.

Points on this clone: The same CDR3 can be traced to other DNA sequences in this sample. The chain has TRBV30 and TRBJ1-4, with TRBD1 matching 10 bases. The germline CDR1 and CDR2 sequences are GTSNPN and SVGIG (reference sequence). The CDR3 consists of 14 residues. The V segment lost 2 bases and the J segment 8 bases; nucleotides outside the gene matches: 5. CDR3 amino acids: CAWSRQGAREKLFF. The CDR3 nucleotides are TGTGCCTGGAGTAGACAGGGGGCGCGGGAAAAACTGTTTTTT.

The chain couples TRBV11-1 to TRBJ1-1; a possible D gene is TRBD1 (6 bases). The CDR3 is 15 amino acids. V dropped 1 base and J dropped 0 bases, with 9 bases sitting between them. In germline, CDR1 is SGHAT, CDR2 FQDESV (reference sequence). DNA for the CDR3: TGTGCCAGCAGCTTAGGGACAGTAATGAACACTGAAGCTTTCTTT. Translating gives CASSLGTVMNTEAFF.

This clone occurred once. This sequence joins TRBV4-1 and TRBJ1-4; tentative D call: TRBD1 (6 bases). CDR1 MGHRA and CDR2 YSYEKL come from the germline V gene. Trimming stripped 4 bases from V and 3 bases from J, with 12 bases between. The CDR3 runs to 15 residues. The CDR3 nucleotides read TGCGCCAGCAGCCTACAGGCAGGGGCTAATGAAAAACTGTTTTTT. It specifies CASSLQAGANEKLFF.

Details on this clone: At the DNA level, this CDR3 is encoded by other sequences in the same sample as well. The genes are TRBV7-9 and TRBJ2-5, with TRBD1 as a possible D gene (6 bases). This CDR3 comprises 15 residues. Germline V gene data show CDR1 as SEHNR and CDR2 as FQNEAQ (reference sequence). Trimming stripped 0 bases from V and 2 bases from J, with 10 bases between. This CDR3 is CASSLAQGPQETQYF. The DNA for the CDR3 is TGTGCCAGCAGCTTAGCCCAGGGGCCGCAAGAGACCCAGTACTTC.

V and J are TRBV6-1 and TRBJ1-1; tentatively, D is TRBD1 (5 bases). The germline CDR1 and CDR2 sequences are MNHNS and SASEGT. The length of the CDR3 is 11 residues. Trimming took off 6 bases at V and 5 bases at J, with 7 bases between the two ends. In nucleotides, the CDR3 is TGTGCCAGCAGGCCAGGGACTGAAGCTTTCTTT. It encodes CASRPGTEAFF.

V is TRBV11-2 and J is TRBJ2-3, with D possibly matching TRBD2 (5 bases). V shed 2 bases and J shed 1 base, with 10 bases lying between them. The CDR3 is 15 residues long. Germline CDR1 reads SGHAT; CDR2 reads FQNNGV. CDR3 in amino acids: CASSLRGTGTDTQYF. The CDR3 DNA sequence: TGTGCCAGCAGCTTACGGGGTACTGGCACAGATACGCAGTATTTT.

The CDR3 DNA sequence: TGCGCCAGCAGTGAACGGGGTGTCGGTCAGCCCCAGCATTTT. Translation gives CASSERGVGQPQHF. This chain uses TRBV10-1 with TRBJ1-5, with D hard to call. Trimming removed 3 bases from V and 6 bases from J, with 12 bases in between. There are 14 residues in the CDR3. Germline lookup yields CDR1 WNHNN and CDR2 SYGVQD (reference sequence).

The chain employs TRBV11-2 and TRBJ2-5, with D unresolved. V gave up 4 bases and J gave up 2 bases, with 5 bases separating them. CDR3 length: 12 amino acids. CDR1 and CDR2 from the germline V gene are SGHAT and FQNNGV. CDR3 amino acids: CASSWGQETQYF. The CDR3 bases are TGTGCCAGCAGCTGGGGACAAGAGACCCAGTACTTC.

This clone was seen a few times. The chain joins TRBV7-2 to TRBJ1-5, with D hard to call. V shed 1 base and J shed 3 bases, with 7 bases lying between them. Germline-derived CDR1 and CDR2 are SGHTA and FQGNSA. The CDR3 has 14 residues. CDR3 sequence reads: CASSLGAPNQPQHF. The CDR3 coding sequence is TGTGCCAGCAGCTTAGGGGCTCCCAATCAGCCCCAGCATTTT.

Comment on this clone: Being one base from a much bigger clone, this may be a read error. The chain links TRBV5-4 to TRBJ1-6, with D tentatively TRBD1 (5 bases). This CDR3 is 12 amino acids long. The V end lost 5 bases, the J end lost 7 bases, and 7 bases lay between the germline ends. Looked up from germline, CDR1 is SGHNT and CDR2 is YYREEE (reference sequence). The CDR3 DNA reads TGTGCCAGCAGTGAGGGGAATTCACCCCTCCACTTT. It encodes CASSEGNSPLHF.

The rearrangement links TRBV30 to TRBJ1-1; no clear D. Trimming took 2 bases from V and 1 from J, leaving 5 bases between them. The V gene's germline CDR1 is GTSNPN and CDR2 SVGIG (reference sequence). This CDR3 spans 12 amino acids. CDR3 DNA sequence: TGTGCCTGGAGTCACAAGAACACTGAAGCTTTCTTT. Its protein is CAWSHKNTEAFF.

The chain recombines TRBV19 with TRBJ2-3; no clear D gene. The ends were cut back, 9 bases at V and 2 bases at J, with 9 bases in the middle. The CDR3 is made up of 12 amino acids. Germline assignment: CDR1 LNHDA and CDR2 SQIVND (reference sequence). CDR3 in DNA: TGTGCCAGCGGTCGTTACACAGATACGCAGTATTTT. Its protein product is CASGRYTDTQYF.

The V and J genes are TRBV10-3 and TRBJ1-6, with 9 bases lining up with TRBD1. V lost 11 bases and J lost 7; bases outside the gene matches: 15. There are 16 residues in the CDR3. From germline, CDR1 is ENHRY and CDR2 SYGVKD. The CDR3 bases are TGTGCCGCAGCCTTTACACATGACAGGGGGAATTCACCCCTCCACTTT. Translation: CAAAFTHDRGNSPLHF.

The gene calls are TRBV18 and TRBJ2-1; no clear D gene. This CDR3 comprises 15 residues. The V gene's germline CDR1 is KGHSH and CDR2 LQKENI. V lost 3 bases, J lost 0 bases, and 9 bases lay in between. Here the CDR3 DNA reads TGTGCCAGCTCACCTCAGCGTACCTCCTACAATGAGCAGTTCTTC. This sequence encodes CASSPQRTSYNEQFF.

This rearrangement joins TRBV7-9 to TRBJ1-1; D uncertain. The germline V and J ends were trimmed by 3 bases and 4 bases, with 9 bases remaining between them. Germline V CDR1 and CDR2: SEHNR, FQNEAQ (reference sequence). This CDR3 is built from 13 residues. The CDR3 DNA follows: TGTGCCAGCAGCTTCCCCTGGCCCACTGAAGCTTTCTTT. It codes for CASSFPWPTEAFF.

The genes are TRBV28 and TRBJ1-1, with unresolved D. CDR1 and CDR2 (germline): MDHEN, SYDVKM. Trimming removed 2 bases at V and 3 bases at J, with 7 bases between. This CDR3 has 13 amino acids. The CDR3, as DNA: TGTGCCAGCAGTTTAGGGAGTCACACTGAAGCTTTCTTT. Its protein product is CASSLGSHTEAFF.

The chain uses TRBV4-2 and TRBJ2-7; TRBD2 aligns across 11 bases. V lost 1 base to trimming and J lost 3 bases; unmatched junction nucleotides: 2. The germline CDR1 and CDR2 sequences are LGHNA and YNFKEQ. The CDR3 consists of 15 residues. The CDR3 DNA is TGTGCCAGCAGCCAAGGGGGGACTAGCGGCTACGAGCAGTACTTC. Its protein product is CASSQGGTSGYEQYF.

The rearrangement joins TRBV2 to TRBJ1-5; D not certain. Trimming cost V 6 bases and J 3 bases, with 9 bases left between them. CDR3 length equals 13 residues. Germline V gene lookup returns CDR1 SNHLY and CDR2 FYNNEI. In DNA, the CDR3 is TGTGCCAGCAGCCGACAACTCAATCAGCCCCAGCATTTT. Translating it yields CASSRQLNQPQHF. The full variable domain, with the rest looked up from reference TRBV2 and TRBJ1-5, is EPEVTQTPSHQVTQMGQEVILRCVPISNHLYFYWYRQILGQKVEFLVSFYNNEISEKSEIFDDQFSVERPDGSNFTLKIRSTKLEDSAMYFCASSRQLNQPQHFGDGTRLSIL.

This chain links TRBV5-1 with TRBJ2-6, with 12 bases identical to TRBD1. The length of the CDR3 is 18 residues. Losses at the gene ends were 1 base for V and 4 bases for J; bases not matched to a gene: 6. The V gene's germline CDR1 is SGHRS and CDR2 YFSETQ. The CDR3 DNA reads TGCGCCAGCAGCTTGTGGGGACAGGGGGCGCGAGGGGCCAACGTCCTGACTTTC. As protein: CASSLWGQGARGANVLTF.

This chain connects TRBV10-3 to TRBJ2-7; 9 bases fit TRBD1. The CDR3 runs 13 residues. The germline V gene encodes CDR1 ENHRY and CDR2 SYGVKD. The junction had 6 bases not matched to a gene; V was cut back by 10 bases and J by 2 bases. CDR3 DNA: TGTGCCACCCGACAGGGGGGGACCTACGAGCAGTACTTC. Its translation is CATRQGGTYEQYF.

The chain has TRBV5-1 and TRBJ2-1, with 10 bases that match TRBD1. Trimming removed 3 bases from V and 6 bases from J; junction bases left unmatched: 6. Per the germline V gene, CDR1 is SGHRS and CDR2 is YFSETQ. The CDR3 totals 15 residues. The CDR3 nucleotides read TGCGCCAGCAGCTCAACCGGGACAGGGGTCAATGAGCAGTTCTTC. Protein sequence: CASSSTGTGVNEQFF.

The rearrangement joins TRBV2 to TRBJ1-5, with D maybe TRBD1 (6 bases). Trimming removed 2 bases at V and 0 bases at J, with 8 bases between. Germline loops: CDR1 SNHLY, CDR2 FYNNEI. The length of the CDR3 is 15 residues. The CDR3 region has the DNA TGTGCCAGCAGTGAACAGGGGTATAGCAATCAGCCCCAGCATTTT. Translation: CASSEQGYSNQPQHF. Based on the CDR3 plus reference TRBV2 and TRBJ1-5, the full variable domain is EPEVTQTPSHQVTQMGQEVILRCVPISNHLYFYWYRQILGQKVEFLVSFYNNEISEKSEIFDDQFSVERPDGSNFTLKIRSTKLEDSAMYFCASSEQGYSNQPQHFGDGTRLSIL.

The rearrangement joins TRBV2 to TRBJ2-3, with 9 bases lining up with TRBD2. The trim removed 2 bases at V and 3 bases at J, leaving 3 bases unmatched. Germline V gives CDR1 SNHLY, CDR2 FYNNEI. CDR3 length: 15 amino acids. CDR3 protein: CASSELTSGTDTQYF. CDR3 bases: TGTGCCAGCAGTGAATTGACTAGCGGAACAGATACGCAGTATTTT. Filled out from reference TRBV2 and TRBJ2-3, the complete variable domain reads EPEVTQTPSHQVTQMGQEVILRCVPISNHLYFYWYRQILGQKVEFLVSFYNNEISEKSEIFDDQFSVERPDGSNFTLKIRSTKLEDSAMYFCASSELTSGTDTQYFGPGTRLTVL.